The source of this T cell receptor beta chain is a study of blood T cell repertoires in COVID-19. Study-level information: The analysed material was cDNA or gDNA that came from T cells, B-cell-depleted T cells, or PBMCs.

Per the germline V gene, CDR1 is GTSNPN and CDR2 is SVGIG (reference sequence). Trimming took 3 bases from V and 12 from J; bases not matched to a gene: 6. This CDR3 is built from 13 residues. Source study methods: Scientists estimated how many nucleated cells there were by amplifying reference gene primers. The method was immunoSEQ multiplex PCR; TCRdb's version includes in-frame clones alone and lacks a portion of them. That table gives V, J and clone size, and the DNA gave D and trimming. The repertoire holds 110,000 to 150,000 clones, with under 80% as singletons. The J gene is TRBJ2-1, the V gene TRBV30; TRBD2 aligns across 12 bases. Sequenced material: peripheral blood. This clonotype was sampled from a man between 60 and 75 years old with acute or convalescent COVID-19. The CDR3 DNA is TGTGCCTGGAGGCCTAGCGGGGGGGAGTGGCAGTTCTTC. This sequence encodes CAWRPSGGEWQFF.